This TCR beta chain stems from a study of shared clonotypes between healthy human individuals. Assay: immunoSEQ multiplex PCR; the TCRdb copy retains only in-frame clones and omits some. The repertoire holds about 580,000 clones, with nearly 98% as singletons. Naive CD8 cells were CD45RO-negative, positively selected for CCR7, excluding terminally differentiated effector memory CD45RA+ cells. As concerns this clone: The antigen is not known.

Points from the study as a whole: Rarefaction exposed incomplete sorted-subset sequencing despite large depth.

Trimming at V came to 0 bases and at J to 5 bases, leaving 10 bases not matched to a gene. CDR3 length: 17 amino acids. In germline, CDR1 is LGHNA, CDR2 YSLEER. The gene calls are TRBV4-3 and TRBJ1-1, with 9 bases that match TRBD1. The TCR comes from a man aged 30 to 39 in good health. Sequenced input: naive CD8+ T cells sorted from blood. Here the CDR3 DNA reads TGCGCCAGCAGCCAAGATGATCGGACAGGGGCTCTTACTGAAGCTTTCTTT. Amino acid sequence: CASSQDDRTGALTEAFF.